The entry that follows covers one TCR beta chain sequence. Its antigen is not known. The data belong to a study of shared clonotypes between healthy human individuals. As for the study in general: Each donor had three CD4 naive, three CD4 memory, two CD8 naive and one CD8 memory plate. The study, taken as a whole, reports: Naive subsets, compared against memory subsets, generally had larger estimated richness values.

Germline CDR1 SGHTS, CDR2 YDEGEE. The CDR3 is 13 amino acids. The V end was cut by 0 bases, the J end by 7 bases, with 8 bases between. The assay was immunoSEQ multiplex PCR, and TCRdb's table has in-frame clones only and misses some. This table holds 600,000 to 800,000 clones, 72% found once. The sequence was obtained from a woman under 40 in good health. The rearrangement links TRBV5-8 to TRBJ1-5; no definite D call. The sample comprised memory CD4+ T cells sorted from blood. Subset reported: CD45RA-negative fraction. The CDR3 DNA is TGTGCCAGCAGCTTGGACCAAAACCAGCCCCAGCATTTT. Protein product: CASSLDQNQPQHF.